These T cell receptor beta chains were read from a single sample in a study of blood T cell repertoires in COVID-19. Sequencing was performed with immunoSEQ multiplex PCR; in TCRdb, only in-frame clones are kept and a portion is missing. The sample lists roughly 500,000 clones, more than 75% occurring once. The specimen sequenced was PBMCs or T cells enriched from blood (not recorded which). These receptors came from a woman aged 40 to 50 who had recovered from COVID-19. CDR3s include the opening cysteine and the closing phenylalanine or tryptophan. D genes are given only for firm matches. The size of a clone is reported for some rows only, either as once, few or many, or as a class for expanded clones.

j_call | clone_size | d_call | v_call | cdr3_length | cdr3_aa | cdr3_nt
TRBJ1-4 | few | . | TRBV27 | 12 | CASRASHEKLFF | TGTGCCAGCAGGGCTAGTCATGAAAAACTGTTTTTT
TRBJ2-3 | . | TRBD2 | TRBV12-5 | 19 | CASALGLAGTNNPTDTQYF | TGTGCTAGTGCCTTAGGACTAGCGGGTACCAATAACCCCACAGATACGCAGTATTTT
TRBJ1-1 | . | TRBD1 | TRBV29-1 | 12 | CSVRTGDTEAFF | TGCAGCGTCCGGACAGGGGACACTGAAGCTTTCTTT
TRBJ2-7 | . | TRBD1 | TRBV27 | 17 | CASSPQQRTGTIYEQYF | TGTGCCAGCAGTCCACAACAGAGGACAGGAACCATATACGAGCAGTACTTC
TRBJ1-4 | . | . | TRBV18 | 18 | CASSPLRQGGDYGEKLFF | TGTGCCAGCTCACCACTTCGTCAGGGAGGTGATTATGGGGAAAAACTGTTTTTT
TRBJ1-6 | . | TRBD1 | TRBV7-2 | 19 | CASSFSGTGSLSYNSPLHF | TGTGCCAGCAGCTTTAGTGGGACAGGGTCCCTCTCCTATAATTCACCCCTCCACTTT
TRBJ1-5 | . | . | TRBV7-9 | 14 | CASSPVGGNQPQHF | TGTGCCAGCAGCCCGGTGGGAGGGAATCAGCCCCAGCATTTT
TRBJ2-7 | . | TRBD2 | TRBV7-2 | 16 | CASSRRTSGRAYEQYF | TGTGCCAGCAGCAGACGGACTAGCGGGAGGGCCTACGAGCAGTACTTC
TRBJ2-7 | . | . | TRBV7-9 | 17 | CASSYSAHSPSSYEQYF | TGTGCCAGCAGCTATAGTGCCCATTCCCCGAGTTCCTACGAGCAGTACTTC
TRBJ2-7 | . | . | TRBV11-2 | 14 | CASSAGGGVREQYF | TGTGCCAGCAGCGCAGGAGGAGGGGTGCGAGAGCAGTACTTC
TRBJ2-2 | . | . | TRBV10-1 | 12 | CASTSGTGELFF | TGCGCCAGCACCTCAGGGACCGGGGAGCTGTTTTTT
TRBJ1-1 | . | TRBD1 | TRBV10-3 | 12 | CATHQGDTEAFF | TGTGCCACCCATCAGGGGGACACTGAAGCTTTCTTT
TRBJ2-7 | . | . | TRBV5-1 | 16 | CASSLNFDKSTSEQYF | TGCGCCAGCAGCCTCAATTTCGACAAGTCAACGTCCGAGCAGTACTTC
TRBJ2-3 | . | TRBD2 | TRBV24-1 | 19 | CATSDTSGGEVVGTDTQYF | TGTGCCACCAGTGACACTAGCGGGGGGGAGGTGGTAGGAACAGATACGCAGTATTTT
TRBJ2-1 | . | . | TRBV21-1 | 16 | CASSSSTSGIYNEQFF | TGTGCCAGCAGCAGCTCGACTAGCGGGATTTACAATGAGCAGTTCTTC
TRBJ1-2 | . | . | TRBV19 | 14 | CASIPQGIGYGYTF | TGTGCCAGTATCCCCCAGGGAATAGGCTATGGCTACACCTTC
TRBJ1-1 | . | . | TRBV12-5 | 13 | CASGLAYYTEAFF | TGTGCTAGTGGTTTGGCCTACTACACTGAAGCTTTCTTT
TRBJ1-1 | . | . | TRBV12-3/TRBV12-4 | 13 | CASSLDLNTEAFF | TGTGCCAGCAGTTTGGACTTGAACACTGAAGCTTTCTTT
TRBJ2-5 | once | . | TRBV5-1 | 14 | CASSLARSGETQYF | TGCGCCAGCAGCTTGGCGCGTTCGGGGGAGACCCAGTACTTC
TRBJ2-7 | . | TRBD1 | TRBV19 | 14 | CASSIQTGGYEQYF | TGTGCCAGTAGTATACAAACAGGGGGCTACGAGCAGTACTTC
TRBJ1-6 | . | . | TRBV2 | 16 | CASSPRQGPHNSPLHF | TGTGCCAGCAGTCCCAGGCAGGGTCCGCATAATTCACCCCTCCACTTT
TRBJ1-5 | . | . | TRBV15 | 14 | CATSRDSYNQPQHF | TGTGCCACCAGCAGAGACAGTTACAATCAGCCCCAGCATTTT
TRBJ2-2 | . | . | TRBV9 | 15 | CASSVEGGNTGELFF | TGTGCCAGCAGCGTAGAAGGGGGGAACACCGGGGAGCTGTTTTTT
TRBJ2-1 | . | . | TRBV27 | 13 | CASSLRNYNEQFF | TGTGCCAGCAGTCTACGAAATTACAATGAGCAGTTCTTC
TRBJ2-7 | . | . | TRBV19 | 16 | CASSADRPESSYEQYF | TGTGCCAGTAGTGCAGACAGGCCAGAAAGCTCCTACGAGCAGTACTTC
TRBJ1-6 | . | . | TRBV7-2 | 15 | CASSLAPGVLSPLHF | TGTGCCAGCAGCTTAGCGCCGGGGGTTCTTTCACCCCTCCACTTT
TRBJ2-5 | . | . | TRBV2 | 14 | CASPLPGYQETQYF | TGTGCCAGTCCCTTACCAGGGTACCAAGAGACCCAGTACTTC
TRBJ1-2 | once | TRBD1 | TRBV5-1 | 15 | CASSPRQGRDYGYTF | TGCGCCAGCAGCCCTCGACAGGGACGGGACTATGGCTACACCTTC
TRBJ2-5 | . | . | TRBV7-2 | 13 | CASSLIAEETQYF | TGTGCCAGCAGCTTAATAGCGGAAGAGACCCAGTACTTC
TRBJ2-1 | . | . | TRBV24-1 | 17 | CATSDTSSERIYNEQFF | TGTGCCACCAGTGATACCTCCTCGGAGCGAATCTACAATGAGCAGTTCTTC
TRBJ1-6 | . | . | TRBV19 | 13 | CATGSTYNSPLHF | TGTGCCACCGGGAGTACCTATAATTCACCCCTCCACTTT
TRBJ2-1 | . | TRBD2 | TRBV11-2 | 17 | CASSLRIAGFGVNEQFF | TGTGCCAGCAGCTTGCGTATAGCGGGCTTCGGAGTTAATGAGCAGTTCTTC
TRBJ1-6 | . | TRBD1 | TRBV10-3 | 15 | CAISEDRTGNSPLHF | TGTGCCATCAGTGAGGATCGGACAGGGAATTCACCCCTCCACTTT
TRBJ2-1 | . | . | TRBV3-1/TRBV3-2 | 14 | CASSYTGEYNEQFF | TGTGCCAGCAGCTACACCGGGGAATACAATGAGCAGTTCTTC
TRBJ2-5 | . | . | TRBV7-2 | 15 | CASSPQRAWQETQYF | TGTGCCAGCAGCCCACAGAGGGCCTGGCAAGAGACCCAGTACTTC
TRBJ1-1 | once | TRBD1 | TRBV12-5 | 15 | CASGLVGQDNTEAFF | TGTGCTAGTGGTTTGGTAGGACAGGACAACACTGAAGCTTTCTTT
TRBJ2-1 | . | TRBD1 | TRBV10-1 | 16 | CASSEGTGGSYNEQFF | TGCGCCAGCAGTGAGGGGACAGGGGGGTCCTACAATGAGCAGTTCTTC
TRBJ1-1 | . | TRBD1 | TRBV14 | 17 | CASSPDGQDWMNTEAFF | TGTGCCAGCAGTCCTGACGGACAGGATTGGATGAACACTGAAGCTTTCTTT
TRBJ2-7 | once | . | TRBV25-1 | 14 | CASSKRQRSYEQYF | TGTGCCAGCAGCAAGAGACAGCGCTCCTACGAGCAGTACTTC
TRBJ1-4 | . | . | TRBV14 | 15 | CASSQVGTTNEKLFF | TGTGCCAGCAGCCAAGTCGGGACAACTAATGAAAAACTGTTTTTT
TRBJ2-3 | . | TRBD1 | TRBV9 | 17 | CASSVGTGLRVPDTQYF | TGTGCCAGCAGCGTAGGGACAGGCCTTCGGGTTCCAGATACGCAGTATTTT
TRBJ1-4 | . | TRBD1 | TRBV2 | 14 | CASSPGQGYEKLFF | TGTGCCAGCAGTCCGGGACAGGGATACGAAAAACTGTTTTTT
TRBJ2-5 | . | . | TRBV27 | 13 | CASSRGGWETQYF | TGTGCCAGCAGTAGGGGGGGCTGGGAGACCCAGTACTTC
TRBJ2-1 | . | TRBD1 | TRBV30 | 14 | CATLSGQGGNEQFF | TGTGCCACCCTTTCTGGACAGGGAGGCAATGAGCAGTTCTTC
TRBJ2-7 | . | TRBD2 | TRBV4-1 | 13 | CASSLGTSYEQYF | TGCGCCAGCAGCCTGGGGACTAGCTACGAGCAGTACTTC
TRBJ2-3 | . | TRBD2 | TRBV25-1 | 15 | CASSGSGRMSDTQYF | TGTGCCAGCAGTGGTAGCGGGAGGATGTCAGATACGCAGTATTTT
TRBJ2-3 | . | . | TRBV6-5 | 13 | CASTPGSTDTQYF | TGTGCCAGCACCCCGGGAAGCACAGATACGCAGTATTTT
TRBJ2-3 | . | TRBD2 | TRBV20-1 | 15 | CSASSLAGGPDTQYF | TGCAGTGCTAGTAGTCTAGCGGGAGGTCCAGATACGCAGTATTTT
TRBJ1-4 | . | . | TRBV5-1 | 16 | CASSPLGTLFNEKLFF | TGCGCCAGCAGCCCACTTGGGACACTATTTAATGAAAAACTGTTTTTT